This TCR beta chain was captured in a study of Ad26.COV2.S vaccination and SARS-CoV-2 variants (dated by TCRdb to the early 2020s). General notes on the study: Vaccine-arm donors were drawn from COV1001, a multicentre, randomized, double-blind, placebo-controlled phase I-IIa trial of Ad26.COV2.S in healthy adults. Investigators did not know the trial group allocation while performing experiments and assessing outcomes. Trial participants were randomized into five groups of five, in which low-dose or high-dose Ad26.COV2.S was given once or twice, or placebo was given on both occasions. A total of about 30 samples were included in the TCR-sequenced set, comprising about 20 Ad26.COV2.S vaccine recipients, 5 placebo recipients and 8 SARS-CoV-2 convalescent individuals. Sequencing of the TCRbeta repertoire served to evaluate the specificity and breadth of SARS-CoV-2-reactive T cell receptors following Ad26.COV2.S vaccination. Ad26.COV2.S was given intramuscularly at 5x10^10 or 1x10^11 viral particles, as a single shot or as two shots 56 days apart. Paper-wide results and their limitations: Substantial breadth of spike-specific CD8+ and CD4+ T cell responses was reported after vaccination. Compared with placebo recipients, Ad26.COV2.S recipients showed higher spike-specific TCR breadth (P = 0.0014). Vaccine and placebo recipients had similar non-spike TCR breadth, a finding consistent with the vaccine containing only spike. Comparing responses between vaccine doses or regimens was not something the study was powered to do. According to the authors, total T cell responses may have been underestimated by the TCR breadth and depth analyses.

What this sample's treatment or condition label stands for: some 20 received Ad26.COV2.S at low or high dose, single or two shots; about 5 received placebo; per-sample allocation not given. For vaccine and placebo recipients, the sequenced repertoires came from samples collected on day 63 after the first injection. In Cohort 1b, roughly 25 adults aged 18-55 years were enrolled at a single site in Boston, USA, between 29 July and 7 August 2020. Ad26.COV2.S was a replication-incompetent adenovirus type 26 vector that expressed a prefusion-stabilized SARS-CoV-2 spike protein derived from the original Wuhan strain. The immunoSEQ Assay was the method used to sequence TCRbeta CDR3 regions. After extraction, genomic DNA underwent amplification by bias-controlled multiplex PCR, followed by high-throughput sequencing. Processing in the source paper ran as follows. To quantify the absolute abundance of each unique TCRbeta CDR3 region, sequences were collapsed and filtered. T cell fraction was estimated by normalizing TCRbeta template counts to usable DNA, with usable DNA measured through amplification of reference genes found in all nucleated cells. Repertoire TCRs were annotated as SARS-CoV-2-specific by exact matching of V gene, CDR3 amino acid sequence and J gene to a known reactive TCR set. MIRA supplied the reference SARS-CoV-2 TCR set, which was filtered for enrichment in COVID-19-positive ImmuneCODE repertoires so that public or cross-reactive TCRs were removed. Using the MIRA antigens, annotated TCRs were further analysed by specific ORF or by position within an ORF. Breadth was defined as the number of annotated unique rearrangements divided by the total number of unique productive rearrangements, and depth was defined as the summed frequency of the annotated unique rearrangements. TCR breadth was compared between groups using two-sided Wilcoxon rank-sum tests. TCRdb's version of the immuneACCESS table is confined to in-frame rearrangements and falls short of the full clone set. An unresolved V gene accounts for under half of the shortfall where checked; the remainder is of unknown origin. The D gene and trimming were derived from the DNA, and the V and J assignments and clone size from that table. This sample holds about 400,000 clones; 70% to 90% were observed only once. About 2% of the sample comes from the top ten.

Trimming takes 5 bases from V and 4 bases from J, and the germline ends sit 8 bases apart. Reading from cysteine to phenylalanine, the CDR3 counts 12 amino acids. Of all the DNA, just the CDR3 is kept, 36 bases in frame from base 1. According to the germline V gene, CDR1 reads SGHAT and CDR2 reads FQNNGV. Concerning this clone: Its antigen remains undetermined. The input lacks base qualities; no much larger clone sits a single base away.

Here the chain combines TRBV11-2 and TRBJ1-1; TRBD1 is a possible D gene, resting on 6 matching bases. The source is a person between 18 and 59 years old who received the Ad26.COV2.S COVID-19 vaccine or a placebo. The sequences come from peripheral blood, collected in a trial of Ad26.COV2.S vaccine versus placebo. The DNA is TGTGCCAGCAGCCACAGGGCCACTGAAGCTTTCTTT. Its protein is CASSHRATEAFF.